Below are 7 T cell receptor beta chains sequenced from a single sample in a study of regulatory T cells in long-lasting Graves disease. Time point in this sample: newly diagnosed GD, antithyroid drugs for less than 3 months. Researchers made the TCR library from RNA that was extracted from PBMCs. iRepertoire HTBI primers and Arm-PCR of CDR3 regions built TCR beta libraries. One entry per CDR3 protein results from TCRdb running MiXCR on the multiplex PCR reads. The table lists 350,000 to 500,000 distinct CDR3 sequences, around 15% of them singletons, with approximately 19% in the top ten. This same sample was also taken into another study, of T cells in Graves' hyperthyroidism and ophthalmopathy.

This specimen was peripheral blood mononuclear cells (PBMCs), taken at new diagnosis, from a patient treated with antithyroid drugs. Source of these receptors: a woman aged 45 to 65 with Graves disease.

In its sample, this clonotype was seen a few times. The DNA for the CDR3 is TGTGCCAGCAGGGGACTAGCGGGCTCCCAAGAGACCCAGTACTTC. Its protein product is CASRGLAGSQETQYF. This rearrangement joins TRBV27 to TRBJ2-5, with 12 bases that match TRBD2. Per germline, CDR1 MNHEY and CDR2 SMNVEV (reference sequence). The CDR3 is 15 residues long. V was pared by 6 bases and J by 1 base, with 3 bases of the junction left unmatched.

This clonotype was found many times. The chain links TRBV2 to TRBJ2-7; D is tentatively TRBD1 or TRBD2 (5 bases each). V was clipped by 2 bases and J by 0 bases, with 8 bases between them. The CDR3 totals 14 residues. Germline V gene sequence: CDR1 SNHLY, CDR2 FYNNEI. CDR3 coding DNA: TGTGCCAGCAGTGAACAGGGACCCTCCTACGAGCAGTACTTC. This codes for CASSEQGPSYEQYF. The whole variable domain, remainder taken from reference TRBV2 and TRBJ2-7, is EPEVTQTPSHQVTQMGQEVILRCVPISNHLYFYWYRQILGQKVEFLVSFYNNEISEKSEIFDDQFSVERPDGSNFTLKIRSTKLEDSAMYFCASSEQGPSYEQYFGPGTRLTVT.

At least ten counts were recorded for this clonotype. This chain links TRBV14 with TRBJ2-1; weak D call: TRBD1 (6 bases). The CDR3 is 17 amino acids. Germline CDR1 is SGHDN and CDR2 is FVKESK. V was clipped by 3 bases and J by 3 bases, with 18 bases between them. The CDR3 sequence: CASSQRWGQGLYNEQFF. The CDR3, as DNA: TGTGCCAGCAGCCAGCGGTGGGGGCAGGGGCTCTACAATGAGCAGTTCTTC.

CDR3 region: CASSYSVGQGGYEQYF. CDR3 nucleotides: TGTGCCAGCAGTTACTCGGTGGGTCAGGGAGGCTACGAGCAGTACTTC. This chain connects TRBV6-5 to TRBJ2-7; TRBD2 is a possible D gene (6 bases). The V gene's germline CDR1 is MNHEY and CDR2 SVGAGI. This CDR3 has 16 amino acids. V lost 0 bases and J 3 bases, leaving 15 bases between the germline ends.

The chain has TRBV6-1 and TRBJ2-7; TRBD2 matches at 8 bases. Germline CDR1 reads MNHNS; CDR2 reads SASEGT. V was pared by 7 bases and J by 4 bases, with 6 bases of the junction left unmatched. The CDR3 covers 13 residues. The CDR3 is CASTPREGYEQYF. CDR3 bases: TGTGCCAGCACCCCCCGGGAGGGATACGAGCAGTACTTC.

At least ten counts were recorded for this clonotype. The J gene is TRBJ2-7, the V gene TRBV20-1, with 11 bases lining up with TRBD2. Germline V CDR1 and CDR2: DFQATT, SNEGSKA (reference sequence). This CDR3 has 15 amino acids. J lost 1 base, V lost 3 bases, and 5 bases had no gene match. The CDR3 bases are TGCAGTGCTAGGGTAGCGGGAGGGGGATCCTACGAGCAGTACTTC. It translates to CSARVAGGGSYEQYF.

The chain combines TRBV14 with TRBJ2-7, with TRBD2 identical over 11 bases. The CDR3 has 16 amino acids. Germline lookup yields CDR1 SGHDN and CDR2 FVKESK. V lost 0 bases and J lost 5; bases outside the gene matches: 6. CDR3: CASSQDSASGRNEQYF. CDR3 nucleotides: TGTGCCAGCAGCCAAGATTCGGCTAGCGGGAGGAACGAGCAGTACTTC.